This T cell receptor beta chain appears in the sequencing data of a study of T cell responses to AZD1222 COVID-19 vaccine. On this clone: Its antigen remains unidentified.

Sequencing was performed with immunoSEQ multiplex PCR; in TCRdb, only in-frame clones are kept and a portion is missing. The sample holds 90,000 to 120,000 clones, 80% to 90% seen once. Overall study results and limits: Unmutated variant regions are reportedly targeted by nearly half of spike-specific TCRs. Baseline seropositivity occurred in only six AZD1222 recipients. The study sampled repertoires only after the peak T cell response.

The germline V gene encodes CDR1 SGHRS and CDR2 YFSETQ. This CDR3 spans 15 amino acids. J was trimmed by 1 base and V by 4 bases; bases with no gene match: 5. The chain uses TRBV5-1 and TRBJ1-3, with 7 bases lining up with TRBD1. This clonotype was sampled from an adult in good health. The starting material was peripheral blood, obtained on day 0 of AZD1222 vaccination. The CDR3: CASSLTGESGNTIYF. The CDR3 bases are TGCGCCAGCAGCCTTACAGGGGAATCTGGAAACACCATATATTTT.